This T cell receptor (beta chain) was captured in a study of shared clonotypes between healthy human individuals. Study background: Used for every donor were three CD4 naive, three CD4 memory, two CD8 naive and one CD8 memory plate.

Sequenced by immunoSEQ multiplex PCR; TCRdb stores in-frame clones only, minus some. The sample records hundreds of thousands of clones, roughly 95% being singletons. Terminally differentiated effector memory CD45RA+ cells were left out of the naive CD8 fraction, which was CD45RO-negative and positively selected for CCR7. The source of this sequence is a woman aged 25-40 years in good health. Sequenced: naive CD8+ T cells sorted from blood.

CDR3 in DNA: TGTGCCAGCAGTTACTCGAACAGGTTCGGGGCCAACGTCCTGACTTTC. It encodes CASSYSNRFGANVLTF. The V call is TRBV6-6, the J call TRBJ2-6, with D perhaps TRBD1 (5 bases). Germline V gene lookup returns CDR1 MNHNY and CDR2 SVGAGI (reference sequence). CDR3 length: 16 residues. V dropped 0 bases and J dropped 4 bases, with 10 bases sitting between them.